This TCR beta chain is from a study of cytomegalovirus exposure and HLA in healthy donors. Regarding the study as a whole: Prediction of most subjects' HLA-A and HLA-B alleles by TCR beta sequences was reportedly accurate. According to a later analysis, most TCR beta chains associated with CMV appeared HLA-restricted. In a later analysis, a missense DCLRE1C variant was linked to TCR beta V- and J-gene trimming.

Details on this clone: What it recognizes is unknown.

The germline V gene has CDR1 MNHNS and CDR2 SASEGT. The CDR3 covers 15 residues. The junction had 3 bases not matched to a gene; V was cut back by 3 bases and J by 2 bases. With 60 Vbeta and 13 Jbeta primers, the PCR was carried out. Original analysis: Per a later analysis, the number of unique TCR beta chains was around 79 million, of which about 11 million were shared. Profiling relied on immunoSEQ multiplex PCR, and the TCRdb table lists in-frame clones only, not all of them. The V and J calls and clone size were taken over from that table, and D and trimming were inferred from the DNA. The sample lists some 150,000 clones; approximately 79% were seen once.

The sequenced material came from PBMCs. The sequence was collected from a man between 18 and 29 years old in good health and CMV-seropositive. The chain has TRBV6-1 and TRBJ2-3; 9 bases align to TRBD2. CDR3 amino acids: CASSDRGGDTDTQYF. CDR3 nucleotides: TGTGCCAGCAGTGATCGCGGGGGGGACACAGATACGCAGTATTTT.